This passage covers 17 T cell receptor beta chains from one sample sequenced in a study of beta chain features in type 1 diabetes. The isolated RNA, all of it, was reverse transcribed, so expressed TCRB transcripts were what got sequenced. The repertoire was sequenced with immunoSEQ multiplex PCR; TCRdb's copy has only in-frame clones and lacks some. The sample lists 300,000 to 400,000 clones, 8% seen once, with more than 0.4% in the top ten. The sample comprised central memory CD4+ T cells from blood. These receptors all come from a woman aged 18-30 years in good health.

The sample holds a few counts of this clone. This chain links TRBV9 with TRBJ2-5, with a tentative D call TRBD1 (6 bases). Trimming removed 0 bases at V and 0 bases at J, with 9 bases between. The CDR3 runs to 15 residues. In germline, CDR1 is SGDLS, CDR2 YYNGEE. In nucleotides, the CDR3 is TGTGCCAGCAGCGTAGTTGGACAGAACCAAGAGACCCAGTACTTC. It encodes CASSVVGQNQETQYF.

This clone was seen a handful of times. This sequence joins TRBV27 and TRBJ1-2; unclear D gene. The V gene's germline CDR1 is MNHEY and CDR2 SMNVEV (reference sequence). This CDR3 has 17 residues. V was clipped by 4 bases and J by 6 bases, with 24 bases between them. The CDR3 reads CASSYSRRQVGGDGYTF. The DNA of the CDR3 is TGTGCCAGCAGTTACAGTCGGCGACAAGTCGGCGGGGATGGCTACACCTTC.

The sample holds a few counts of this clone. V usage is TRBV28 and J usage is TRBJ1-4; D possibly corresponds to TRBD1 (5 bases). Trimming took off 6 bases at V and 8 bases at J, with 19 bases between the two ends. This CDR3 is built from 15 residues. CDR1 MDHEN and CDR2 SYDVKM come from the germline V gene. The CDR3 reads CASSSATALGEKLFF. The CDR3 DNA is TGTGCCAGCAGCTCTGCGACAGCTTTAGGGGAAAAACTGTTTTTT.

The rearrangement joins TRBV18 to TRBJ1-2; 12 bases map to TRBD1. This CDR3 is built from 16 residues. Germline CDR1 reads KGHSH; CDR2 reads LQKENI. J was trimmed by 3 bases and V by 2 bases; bases with no gene match: 4. The CDR3 DNA sequence: TGTGCCAGCTCACCAGCCGGGACAGGGGGCCACTATGGCTACACCTTC. Encoded protein: CASSPAGTGGHYGYTF.

The J gene is TRBJ1-2, the V gene TRBV23-1, with 8 bases fitting TRBD1. TRBV23-1 is treated as an ORF (open reading frame) with a function not yet certain. Trimming took 0 bases from V and 2 from J; bases not matched to a gene: 11. The CDR3 is 18 residues long. The CDR3 bases are TGCGCCAGCAGTCAATCCGGGGGACAGGTGGATGGCAACTATGGCTACACCTTC. Its translation is CASSQSGGQVDGNYGYTF.

This clone has a count of ten or more. The chain joins TRBV9 to TRBJ2-1, with 7 nucleotides matching TRBD1. CDR1 and CDR2 from the germline V gene are SGDLS and YYNGEE. There are 17 residues in the CDR3. The junction had 18 bases not matched to a gene; V was cut back by 3 bases and J by 9 bases. DNA for the CDR3: TGTGCCAGCAGCGCGCCCGGAAAGGACAGGAGTCGATCTGAGCAGTTCTTC. As protein: CASSAPGKDRSRSEQFF.

Only a few counts were recorded for this clone. The gene calls are TRBV5-1 and TRBJ1-1; a possible D gene is TRBD1 (6 bases). The V end lost 1 base, the J end lost 0 bases, and 13 bases lay between the germline ends. Germline-derived CDR1 and CDR2 are SGHRS and YFSETQ. This CDR3 spans 16 amino acids. CDR3: CASSLLLGQLNTEAFF. CDR3 coding DNA: TGCGCCAGCAGCTTGTTACTAGGACAGCTGAACACTGAAGCTTTCTTT.

With regard to this clone: Other DNA sequences from this sample encode an identical CDR3 as well. The genes are TRBV14 and TRBJ1-2, with unresolved D. Germline V gene data show CDR1 as SGHDN and CDR2 as FVKESK. Deletions cut 0 bases from V and 3 bases from J, with 5 bases between. The CDR3 length is 13 residues. The CDR3 nucleotides are TGTGCCAGCAGCCAAGAGGGCTACTATGGCTACACCTTC. Amino acid sequence: CASSQEGYYGYTF.

A few counts support this clone. This rearrangement joins TRBV13 to TRBJ2-5; tentatively, D is TRBD1 (6 bases). Judging by the DNA end, TRBJ2-7 fits better; the J call may be wrong. The CDR3 is 14 residues long. The germline V gene encodes CDR1 PRHDT and CDR2 FYEKMQ (reference sequence). CDR3 DNA sequence: TGTGCCAGCAGCTTCGACAGGCTCTCCTACGAGCAGTACTTC. It specifies CASSFDRLSYEQYF.

This clone has only a few counts. This chain connects TRBV21-1 to TRBJ2-3. TRBV21-1 is a listed pseudogene. This CDR3 is 14 amino acids long. CDR3 sequence (DNA): TGTGCCAGCAGCAAAGTCTTCCTGGGAGATACGCAGTATTTT. It yields the protein CASSKVFLGDTQYF.

This clone came up a few times. The CDR3 bases are TGTGCCAGCAGTGAAACGGTCTTTGACGAGCAGTACTTC. Its protein is CASSETVFDEQYF. The rearrangement joins TRBV6-1 to TRBJ2-7, with D hard to call. V was cut by 2 bases and J by 5 bases, with 10 bases left in between. The CDR3 is made up of 13 amino acids. CDR1 and CDR2 from the germline V gene are MNHNS and SASEGT.

The chain combines TRBV6-6 with TRBJ2-5; TRBD2 matches 8 bases. CDR3 length: 15 residues. The V gene end was trimmed by 5 bases and the J gene end by 4 bases; junction bases not matched to a gene: 9. Germline values: CDR1 MNHNY, CDR2 SVGAGI (reference sequence). The CDR3, as DNA: TGTGCCAGCAGTAGTAGCGGGATCGGTCCAGAGACCCAGTACTTC. Translation: CASSSSGIGPETQYF.

V usage is TRBV10-3 and J usage is TRBJ1-1, with a tentative D call TRBD1 (5 bases). The CDR3 runs to 13 residues. Looked up from germline, CDR1 is ENHRY and CDR2 is SYGVKD. Trimming pared 4 bases from V and 1 base from J, leaving 7 bases between. In DNA form, the CDR3 reads TGTGCCATCAGTGGGGGGGAGAACACTGAAGCTTTCTTT. This encodes CAISGGENTEAFF.

There are a few counts of this clone. This chain joins TRBV7-9 and TRBJ2-7; 8 nucleotides agree with TRBD1. The germline CDR1 and CDR2 sequences are SEHNR and FQNEAQ (reference sequence). This CDR3 spans 16 amino acids. V lost 6 bases and J lost 0; bases outside the gene matches: 10. Written as DNA, the CDR3 is TGTGCCAGCAGTCGATGGGGGACAGGCAACTCCTACGAGCAGTACTTC. As protein: CASSRWGTGNSYEQYF. Full variable domain (outside the CDR3, taken from reference TRBV7-9 and TRBJ2-7): DTGVSQNPRHKITKRGQNVTFRCDPISEHNRLYWYRQTLGQGPEFLTYFQNEAQLEKSRLLSDRFSAERPKGSFSTLEIQRTEQGDSAMYLCASSRWGTGNSYEQYFGPGTRLTVT.

This clone was detected a few times. The CDR3: CSVLSTGQDYEQYF. The CDR3, as DNA: TGCAGCGTTTTATCGACGGGACAGGACTACGAGCAGTACTTC. The chain couples TRBV29-1 to TRBJ2-7; TRBD1 matches 8 bases. J lost 3 bases, V lost 5 bases, and 9 bases had no gene match. Germline loops: CDR1 SQVTM, CDR2 ANQGSEA. This CDR3 comprises 14 residues.

This clone was recorded many times. The chain combines TRBV2 with TRBJ2-3; no clear D gene. This CDR3 spans 13 amino acids. The ends were cut back, 8 bases at V and 15 bases at J, with 24 bases in the middle. Germline V gene sequence: CDR1 SNHLY, CDR2 FYNNEI. This CDR3 is CASPRRSGAKRYF. CDR3 bases: TGTGCCAGCCCCCGGCGATCCGGCGCGAAAAGATATTTT.

This chain joins TRBV15 and TRBJ2-5; D is unclear. Germline lookup yields CDR1 LNHNV and CDR2 YYDKDF (reference sequence). The CDR3 spans 13 residues. The V end was cut by 5 bases, the J end by 7 bases, with 14 bases between. The CDR3 is CATSLEADGTQYF. CDR3 coding DNA: TGTGCCACCAGCCTAGAGGCCGACGGGACCCAGTACTTC.